This TCR beta chain came from a study of T cells in Graves' hyperthyroidism and ophthalmopathy. From RNA transcripts, TCR beta CDR3 regions were amplified. A first-round RT-PCR of the TCR CDR3 used the HTBI primer set. Using its own MiXCR run on the multiplex PCR reads, TCRdb lists one record per CDR3 protein. The sample gives about 200,000 distinct CDR3 sequences, about 18% of which show up once; roughly two fifths is in the top ten. V was pared by 5 bases and J by 7 bases, with 10 bases of the junction left unmatched. The CDR3 extends over 16 amino acids. Per the germline V gene, CDR1 is MNHEY and CDR2 is SVGEGT. Stable hyperthyroidism: no ophthalmopathy progression over 18 months of follow-up.

Sequenced sample: blood. The J gene is TRBJ2-1, the V gene TRBV6-2 or TRBV6-3; 11 nucleotides align to TRBD2. This clonotype was sampled from a man between 40 and 49 years old with Graves' hyperthyroidism. Written as DNA, the CDR3 is TGTGCCAGCAGTCGAAACAAATTAGCGGGGGGGAATGAGCAGTTCTTC. Protein product: CASSRNKLAGGNEQFF.